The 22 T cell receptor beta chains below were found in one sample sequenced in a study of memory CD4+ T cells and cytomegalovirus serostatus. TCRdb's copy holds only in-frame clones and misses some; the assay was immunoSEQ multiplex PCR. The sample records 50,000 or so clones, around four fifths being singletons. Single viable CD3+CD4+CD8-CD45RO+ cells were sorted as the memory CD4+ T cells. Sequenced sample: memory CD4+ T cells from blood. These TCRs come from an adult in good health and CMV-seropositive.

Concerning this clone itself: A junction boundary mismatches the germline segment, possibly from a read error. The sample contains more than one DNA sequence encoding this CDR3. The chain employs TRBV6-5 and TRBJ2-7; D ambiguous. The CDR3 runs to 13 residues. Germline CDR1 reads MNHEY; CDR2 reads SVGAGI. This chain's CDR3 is CASSYNPGYEQYF. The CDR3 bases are TGTGCCAGCAGTTACAACCCAGGCTACGAACAGTACTTC.

CDR3 bases: TGTGCCAGCAACAACGCCCGCGGTTACACCGGGGAGCTGTTTTTT. Residues: CASNNARGYTGELFF. This chain links TRBV7-9 with TRBJ2-2; D unresolved. From germline, CDR1 is SEHNR and CDR2 FQNEAQ (reference sequence). V lost 7 bases and J lost 3, with 15 bases in between. CDR3 size: 15 residues. The variable domain in full, with the rest retrieved from reference TRBV7-9 and TRBJ2-2, is DTGVSQNPRHKITKRGQNVTFRCDPISEHNRLYWYRQTLGQGPEFLTYFQNEAQLEKSRLLSDRFSAERPKGSFSTLEIQRTEQGDSAMYLCASNNARGYTGELFFGEGSRLTVL.

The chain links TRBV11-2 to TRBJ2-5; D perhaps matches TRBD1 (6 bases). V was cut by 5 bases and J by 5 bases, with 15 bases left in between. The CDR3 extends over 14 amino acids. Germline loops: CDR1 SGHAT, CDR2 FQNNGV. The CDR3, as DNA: TGTGCCAGCAGCCCTAGTGGGGGCAGGGAGACCCAGTACTTC. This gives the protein CASSPSGGRETQYF. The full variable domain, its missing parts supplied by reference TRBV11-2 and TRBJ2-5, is EAGVAQSPRYKIIEKRQSVAFWCNPISGHATLYWYQQILGQGPKLLIQFQNNGVVDDSQLPKDRFSAERLKGVDSTLKIQPAKLEDSAVYLCASSPSGGRETQYFGPGTRLLVL.

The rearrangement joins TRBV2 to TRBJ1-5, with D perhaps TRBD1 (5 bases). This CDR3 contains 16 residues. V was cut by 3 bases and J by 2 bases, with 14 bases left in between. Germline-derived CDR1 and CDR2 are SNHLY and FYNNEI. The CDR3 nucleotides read TGTGCCAGCAGTGATAGGGCAGGGTCGGGCAATCAGCCCCAGCATTTT. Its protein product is CASSDRAGSGNQPQHF. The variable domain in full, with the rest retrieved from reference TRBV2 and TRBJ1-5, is EPEVTQTPSHQVTQMGQEVILRCVPISNHLYFYWYRQILGQKVEFLVSFYNNEISEKSEIFDDQFSVERPDGSNFTLKIRSTKLEDSAMYFCASSDRAGSGNQPQHFGDGTRLSIL.

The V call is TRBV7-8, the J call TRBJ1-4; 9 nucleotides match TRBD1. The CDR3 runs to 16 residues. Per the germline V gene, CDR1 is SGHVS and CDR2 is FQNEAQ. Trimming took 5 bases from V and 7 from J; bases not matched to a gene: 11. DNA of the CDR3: TGTGCCAGCAGCCCGCCGGGACAGGGTGGAAGTGAAAAACTGTTTTTT. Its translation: CASSPPGQGGSEKLFF.

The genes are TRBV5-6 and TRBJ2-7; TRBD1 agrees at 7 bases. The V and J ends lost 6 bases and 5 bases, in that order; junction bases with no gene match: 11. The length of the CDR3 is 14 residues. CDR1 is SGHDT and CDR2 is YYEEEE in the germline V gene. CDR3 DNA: TGTGCCAGCACCCAGGGGGTGGGCCACCACGAGCAGTACTTC. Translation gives CASTQGVGHHEQYF.

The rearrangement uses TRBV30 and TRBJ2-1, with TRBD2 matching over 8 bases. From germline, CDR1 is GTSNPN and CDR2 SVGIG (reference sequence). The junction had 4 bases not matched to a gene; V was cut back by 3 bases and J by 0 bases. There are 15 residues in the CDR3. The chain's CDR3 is CAWSASGSSYNEQFF. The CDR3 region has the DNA TGTGCCTGGAGCGCGAGCGGGAGCTCCTACAATGAGCAGTTCTTC. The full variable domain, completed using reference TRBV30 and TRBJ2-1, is SQTIHQWPATLVQPVGSPLSLECTVEGTSNPNLYWYRQAAGRGLQLLFYSVGIGQISSEVPQNLSASRPQDRQFILSSKKLLLSDSGFYLCAWSASGSSYNEQFFGPGTRLTVL.

The CDR3 reads CASSSTGGRTPLHF. CDR3 nucleotide sequence: TGTGCCAGCAGCTCCACAGGGGGCAGGACACCCCTCCACTTT. The chain is built from TRBV13 and TRBJ1-6; 9 bases match TRBD1. The CDR3 length is 14 residues. The ends lost 4 bases at V and 11 bases at J; junction bases unmatched: 6. The V gene's germline CDR1 is PRHDT and CDR2 FYEKMQ (reference sequence). The complete variable domain, with remaining parts taken from reference TRBV13 and TRBJ1-6, reads AAGVIQSPRHLIKEKRETATLKCYPIPRHDTVYWYQQGPGQDPQFLISFYEKMQSDKGSIPDRFSAQQFSDYHSELNMSSLELGDSALYFCASSSTGGRTPLHFGNGTRLTVT.

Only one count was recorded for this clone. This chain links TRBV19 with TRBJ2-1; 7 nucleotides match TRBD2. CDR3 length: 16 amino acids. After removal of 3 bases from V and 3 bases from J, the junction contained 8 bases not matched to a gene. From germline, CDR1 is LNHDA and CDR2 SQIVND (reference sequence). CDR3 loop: CASSMNSGFIYNEQFF. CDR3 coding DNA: TGTGCCAGTAGTATGAATAGCGGGTTCATCTACAATGAGCAGTTCTTC. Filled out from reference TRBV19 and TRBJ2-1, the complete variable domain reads DGGITQSPKYLFRKEGQNVTLSCEQNLNHDAMYWYRQDPGQGLRLIYYSQIVNDFQKGDIAEGYSVSREKKESFPLTVTSAQKNPTAFYLCASSMNSGFIYNEQFFGPGTRLTVL.

The CDR3 protein is CASSEQGGETQYF. CDR3 nucleotide sequence: TGTGCCAGCAGCGAGCAGGGCGGAGAGACCCAGTACTTC. The genes are TRBV2 and TRBJ2-5, with a weak D call TRBD1 (5 bases). CDR1 is SNHLY, CDR2 FYNNEI, per germline. The CDR3 is 13 residues long. V was trimmed by 6 bases and J by 4 bases, leaving 12 bases between them.

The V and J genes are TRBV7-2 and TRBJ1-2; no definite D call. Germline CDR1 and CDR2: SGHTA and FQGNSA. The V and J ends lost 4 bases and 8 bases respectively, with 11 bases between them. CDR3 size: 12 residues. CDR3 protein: CASSSSHGGYTF. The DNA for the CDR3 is TGTGCCAGCAGCTCTTCACACGGGGGCTACACCTTC.

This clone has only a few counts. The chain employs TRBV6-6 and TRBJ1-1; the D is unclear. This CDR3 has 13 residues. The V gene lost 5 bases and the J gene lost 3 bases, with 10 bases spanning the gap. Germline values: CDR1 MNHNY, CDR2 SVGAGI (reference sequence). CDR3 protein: CASSTRTDTEAFF. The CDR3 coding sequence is TGTGCCAGCAGTACCCGGACTGACACTGAAGCTTTCTTT.

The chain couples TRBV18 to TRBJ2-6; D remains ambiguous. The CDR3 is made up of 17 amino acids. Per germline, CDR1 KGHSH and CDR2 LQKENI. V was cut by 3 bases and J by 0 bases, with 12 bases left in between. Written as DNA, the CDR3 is TGTGCCAGCTCACCGTCTCATAGAAGCTCTGGGGCCAACGTCCTGACTTTC. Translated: CASSPSHRSSGANVLTF.

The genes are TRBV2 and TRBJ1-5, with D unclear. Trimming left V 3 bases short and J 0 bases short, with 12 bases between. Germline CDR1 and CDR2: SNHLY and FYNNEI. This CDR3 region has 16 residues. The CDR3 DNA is TGTGCCAGCAGTGAGGGGTCAGGATATAGCAATCAGCCCCAGCATTTT. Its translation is CASSEGSGYSNQPQHF.

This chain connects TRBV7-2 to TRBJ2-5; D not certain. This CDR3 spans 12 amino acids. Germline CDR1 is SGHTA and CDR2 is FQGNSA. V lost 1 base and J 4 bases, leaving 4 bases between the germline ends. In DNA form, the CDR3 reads TGTGCCAGCAGCTTAGGTCTAGAGACCCAGTACTTC. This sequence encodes CASSLGLETQYF. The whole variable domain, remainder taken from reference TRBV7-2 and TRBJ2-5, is GAGVSQSPSNKVTEKGKDVELRCDPISGHTALYWYRQSLGQGLEFLIYFQGNSAPDKSGLPSDRFSAERTGGSVSTLTIQRTQQEDSAVYLCASSLGLETQYFGPGTRLLVL.

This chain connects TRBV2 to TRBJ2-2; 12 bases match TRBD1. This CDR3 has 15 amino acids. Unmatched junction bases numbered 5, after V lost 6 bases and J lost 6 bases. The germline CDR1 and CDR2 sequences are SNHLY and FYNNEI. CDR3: CASRVGTGGSGELFF. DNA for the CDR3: TGTGCCAGCAGGGTCGGGACAGGGGGCTCCGGGGAGCTGTTTTTT.

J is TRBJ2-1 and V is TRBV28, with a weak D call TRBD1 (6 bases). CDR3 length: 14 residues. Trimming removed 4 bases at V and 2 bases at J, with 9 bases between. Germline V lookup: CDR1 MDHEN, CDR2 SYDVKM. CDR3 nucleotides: TGTGCCAGCAGTTCAGGGGTCCCCTACAATGAGCAGTTCTTC. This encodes CASSSGVPYNEQFF.

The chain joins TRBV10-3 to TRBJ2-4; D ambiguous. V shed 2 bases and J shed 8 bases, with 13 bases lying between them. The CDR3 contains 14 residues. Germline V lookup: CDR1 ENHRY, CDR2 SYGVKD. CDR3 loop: CAISEPGGRDIQYF. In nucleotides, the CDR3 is TGTGCCATCAGTGAGCCAGGTGGTCGGGACATTCAGTACTTC.

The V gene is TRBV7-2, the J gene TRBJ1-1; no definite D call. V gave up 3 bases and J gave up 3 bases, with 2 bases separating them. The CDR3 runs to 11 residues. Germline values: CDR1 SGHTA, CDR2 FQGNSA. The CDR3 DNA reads TGTGCCAGCAGCTTCGACACTGAAGCTTTCTTT. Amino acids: CASSFDTEAFF.

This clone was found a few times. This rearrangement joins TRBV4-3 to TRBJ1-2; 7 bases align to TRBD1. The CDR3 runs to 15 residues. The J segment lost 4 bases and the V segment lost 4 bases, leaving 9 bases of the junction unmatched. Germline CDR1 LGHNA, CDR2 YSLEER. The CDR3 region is CASSREWTGAYGYTF. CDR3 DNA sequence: TGCGCCAGCAGCCGAGAATGGACAGGCGCCTATGGCTACACCTTC.

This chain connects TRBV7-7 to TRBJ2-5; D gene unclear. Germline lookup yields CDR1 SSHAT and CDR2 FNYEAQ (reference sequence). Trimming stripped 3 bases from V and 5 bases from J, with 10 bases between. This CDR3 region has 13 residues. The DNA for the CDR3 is TGTGCCAGCAGCTTGTCTTTTGGTGAGACCCAGTACTTC. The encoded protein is CASSLSFGETQYF. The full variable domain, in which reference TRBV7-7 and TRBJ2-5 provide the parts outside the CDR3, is GAGVSQSPRYKVTKRGQDVTLRCDPISSHATLYWYQQALGQGPEFLTYFNYEAQPDKSGLPSDRFSAERPEGSISTLTIQRTEQRDSAMYRCASSLSFGETQYFGPGTRLLVL.

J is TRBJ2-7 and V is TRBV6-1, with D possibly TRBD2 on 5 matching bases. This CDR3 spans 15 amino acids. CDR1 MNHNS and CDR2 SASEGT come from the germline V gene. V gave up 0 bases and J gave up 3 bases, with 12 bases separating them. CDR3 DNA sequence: TGTGCCAGCAGTGAAGCTCTAGCCGGTATCTACGAGCAGTACTTC. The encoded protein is CASSEALAGIYEQYF.